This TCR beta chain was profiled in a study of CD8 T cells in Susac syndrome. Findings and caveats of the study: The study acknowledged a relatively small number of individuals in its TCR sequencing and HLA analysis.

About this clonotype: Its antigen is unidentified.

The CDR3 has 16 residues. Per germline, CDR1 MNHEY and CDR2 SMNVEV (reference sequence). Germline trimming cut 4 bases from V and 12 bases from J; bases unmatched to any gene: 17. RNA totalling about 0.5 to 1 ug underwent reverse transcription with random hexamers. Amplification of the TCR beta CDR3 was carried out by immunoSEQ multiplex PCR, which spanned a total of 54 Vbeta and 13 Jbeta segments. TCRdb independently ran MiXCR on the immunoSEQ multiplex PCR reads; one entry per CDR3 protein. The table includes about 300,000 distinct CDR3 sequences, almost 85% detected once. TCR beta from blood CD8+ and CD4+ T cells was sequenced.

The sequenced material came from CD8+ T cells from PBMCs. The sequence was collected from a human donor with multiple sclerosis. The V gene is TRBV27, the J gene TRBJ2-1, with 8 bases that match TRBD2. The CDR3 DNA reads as TGTGCCAGCAGTTCTTCCCTTATACTAGCGGCCTCCGGGCAGTTCTTC. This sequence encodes CASSSSLILAASGQFF.